These T cell receptor beta chains were read from a single sample in a study of T cells in Graves' hyperthyroidism and ophthalmopathy. One entry per CDR3 protein results from TCRdb running MiXCR on the multiplex PCR reads. The sample yields about 690,000 distinct CDR3 sequences, approximately 15% seen once. The specimen was blood. The receptors originated from a man aged 45-65 years with Graves' hyperthyroidism. Both conserved end residues are part of each CDR3. The D gene is left open where the match is weak. For some rows the clone size is stated as once, few or many, or as a class when expanded; others skip it.

J gene: TRBJ2-5; D gene: NA; clone size: NA; V gene: TRBV2; CDR3 protein: CAIYASEEETQYF; CDR3 DNA: TGTGCCATCTACGCCAGCGAGGAAGAGACCCAGTACTTC
J gene: TRBJ2-3; D gene: TRBD2; clone size: NA; V gene: TRBV6-2/TRBV6-3; CDR3 protein: CASRPIAGVQDTQYF; CDR3 DNA: TGTGCCAGCAGACCAATAGCGGGAGTTCAAGATACGCAGTATTTT
J gene: TRBJ1-1; D gene: NA; clone size: many; V gene: TRBV30; CDR3 protein: CAWSVNRVMNTEAFF; CDR3 DNA: TGTGCCTGGAGTGTAAACAGGGTCATGAACACTGAAGCTTTCTTT
J gene: TRBJ2-1; D gene: TRBD1; clone size: NA; V gene: TRBV28; CDR3 protein: CASSSGGTLNNEQFF; CDR3 DNA: TGTGCCAGCAGCTCAGGGGGTACCTTAAACAATGAGCAGTTCTTC
J gene: TRBJ1-5; D gene: NA; clone size: many; V gene: TRBV27; CDR3 protein: CASSLFVGDNQPQHF; CDR3 DNA: TGTGCCAGCAGTTTATTTGTTGGGGACAATCAGCCCCAGCATTTT
J gene: TRBJ1-1; D gene: NA; clone size: many; V gene: TRBV10-3; CDR3 protein: CATWSGRRNTEAFF; CDR3 DNA: TGTGCCACCTGGAGCGGACGGCGGAACACTGAAGCTTTCTTT
J gene: TRBJ2-2; D gene: TRBD2; clone size: few; V gene: TRBV6-1; CDR3 protein: CASSKTSGGYTGELFF; CDR3 DNA: TGTGCCAGCAGTAAGACTAGCGGGGGGTACACCGGGGAGCTGTTTTTT
J gene: TRBJ2-1; D gene: TRBD2; clone size: few; V gene: TRBV9; CDR3 protein: CASSVAPGLAGDEQFF; CDR3 DNA: TGTGCCAGCAGCGTAGCGCCGGGACTAGCGGGAGATGAGCAGTTCTTC
J gene: TRBJ1-2; D gene: NA; clone size: many; V gene: TRBV27; CDR3 protein: CASSLSSGEPNYGYTF; CDR3 DNA: TGTGCCAGCAGTTTATCGTCCGGAGAACCTAACTATGGCTACACCTTC
J gene: TRBJ2-6; D gene: NA; clone size: NA; V gene: TRBV29-1; CDR3 protein: CSATGPSGANVLTF; CDR3 DNA: TGCAGCGCCACAGGGCCCTCTGGGGCCAACGTCCTGACTTTC
J gene: TRBJ1-2; D gene: TRBD1; clone size: many; V gene: TRBV5-1; CDR3 protein: CASSQGTDGAYGYTF; CDR3 DNA: TGCGCCAGCAGCCAAGGGACAGATGGGGCCTATGGCTACACCTTC
J gene: TRBJ2-7; D gene: TRBD2; clone size: few; V gene: TRBV18; CDR3 protein: CASSPLATSGSYEQYF; CDR3 DNA: TGTGCCAGCTCACCATTGGCAACTAGCGGAAGCTACGAGCAGTACTTC
J gene: TRBJ2-6; D gene: NA; clone size: NA; V gene: TRBV2; CDR3 protein: CASSRWVQGSGANVLTF; CDR3 DNA: TGTGCCAGCAGCCGGTGGGTGCAGGGCTCCGGGGCCAACGTCCTGACTTTC
J gene: TRBJ2-3; D gene: TRBD2; clone size: NA; V gene: TRBV28; CDR3 protein: CASRPTSGRAQNTDTQYF; CDR3 DNA: TGTGCCAGCAGGCCTACTAGCGGGAGGGCCCAGAACACAGATACGCAGTATTTT
J gene: TRBJ2-2; D gene: NA; clone size: many; V gene: TRBV30; CDR3 protein: CAWTPTSGELFF; CDR3 DNA: TGTGCCTGGACCCCGACTAGCGGGGAGCTGTTTTTT
J gene: TRBJ2-1; D gene: TRBD2; clone size: NA; V gene: TRBV4-1; CDR3 protein: CASSRQLAGGSYNEQFF; CDR3 DNA: TGCGCCAGCAGCCGTCAACTAGCGGGAGGCTCCTACAATGAGCAGTTCTTC
J gene: TRBJ1-2; D gene: NA; clone size: many; V gene: TRBV3-1; CDR3 protein: CASSQDWIDNYGYTF; CDR3 DNA: TGTGCCAGCAGCCAAGATTGGATTGATAACTATGGCTACACCTTC
J gene: TRBJ1-1; D gene: NA; clone size: many; V gene: TRBV10-3; CDR3 protein: CAITEGGMNTEAFF; CDR3 DNA: TGTGCCATCACCGAAGGGGGAATGAACACTGAAGCTTTCTTT
J gene: TRBJ2-3; D gene: TRBD2; clone size: many; V gene: TRBV10-2; CDR3 protein: CASSESRLAGGTDTQYF; CDR3 DNA: TGCGCCAGCAGTGAGTCGAGGCTAGCGGGAGGCACAGATACGCAGTATTTT
J gene: TRBJ2-7; D gene: TRBD1; clone size: NA; V gene: TRBV29-1; CDR3 protein: CSVGQGGSYEQYF; CDR3 DNA: TGCAGCGTTGGACAGGGGGGCTCCTACGAGCAGTACTTC
J gene: TRBJ1-2; D gene: NA; clone size: many; V gene: TRBV5-6; CDR3 protein: CASRDSTGVNYGYTF; CDR3 DNA: TGTGCCAGCAGGGATTCGACGGGGGTTAACTATGGCTACACCTTC
J gene: TRBJ2-7; D gene: NA; clone size: many; V gene: TRBV2; CDR3 protein: CASSGQKPEQYF; CDR3 DNA: TGTGCCAGCAGCGGACAGAAGCCCGAGCAGTACTTC
J gene: TRBJ2-2; D gene: NA; clone size: many; V gene: TRBV29-1; CDR3 protein: CSVGYRSSGELFF; CDR3 DNA: TGCAGCGTTGGGTACAGGTCATCCGGGGAGCTGTTTTTT
J gene: TRBJ2-3; D gene: NA; clone size: NA; V gene: TRBV29-1; CDR3 protein: CSVEVLDTQYF; CDR3 DNA: TGCAGCGTTGAAGTTTTGGATACGCAGTATTTT
J gene: TRBJ2-3; D gene: TRBD2; clone size: many; V gene: TRBV6-2/TRBV6-3; CDR3 protein: CATLGLAGGRVDTQYF; CDR3 DNA: TGTGCCACCCTTGGACTAGCGGGAGGGCGAGTAGATACGCAGTATTTT
J gene: TRBJ2-7; D gene: NA; clone size: few; V gene: TRBV7-2; CDR3 protein: CASMPLGSSYEQYF; CDR3 DNA: TGTGCCAGCATGCCATTAGGGAGCTCCTACGAGCAGTACTTC
J gene: TRBJ1-3; D gene: NA; clone size: many; V gene: TRBV11-2; CDR3 protein: CASSLQGTSGNTIYF; CDR3 DNA: TGTGCCAGCAGCTTACAGGGAACCTCTGGAAACACCATATATTTT
J gene: TRBJ2-1; D gene: NA; clone size: few; V gene: TRBV28; CDR3 protein: CASSFNRDGQFF; CDR3 DNA: TGTGCCAGCAGTTTTAACAGGGATGGGCAGTTCTTC
J gene: TRBJ2-1; D gene: NA; clone size: many; V gene: TRBV30; CDR3 protein: CAWSVRDEQFF; CDR3 DNA: TGTGCCTGGAGTGTACGAGATGAGCAGTTCTTC
J gene: TRBJ2-1; D gene: NA; clone size: NA; V gene: TRBV9; CDR3 protein: CASSVLKDTEQFF; CDR3 DNA: TGTGCCAGCAGCGTCCTTAAGGATACTGAGCAGTTCTTC
J gene: TRBJ1-5; D gene: NA; clone size: many; V gene: TRBV19; CDR3 protein: CASRLAVSSNQPQHF; CDR3 DNA: TGTGCCAGTCGGTTAGCGGTGTCCAGCAATCAGCCCCAGCATTTT
J gene: TRBJ2-7; D gene: NA; clone size: many; V gene: TRBV18; CDR3 protein: CASSPPDMAYEQYF; CDR3 DNA: TGTGCCAGCTCACCACCCGACATGGCCTACGAGCAGTACTTC
J gene: TRBJ2-4; D gene: TRBD2; clone size: NA; V gene: TRBV9; CDR3 protein: CASSVVDGAGGTLDF; CDR3 DNA: TGTGCCAGCAGCGTAGTTGACGGAGCGGGAGGGACCTTGGACTTC
J gene: TRBJ1-2; D gene: TRBD1; clone size: many; V gene: TRBV6-1; CDR3 protein: CASSGQGDYGYTF; CDR3 DNA: TGTGCCAGCAGTGGACAGGGTGACTATGGCTACACCTTC
J gene: TRBJ1-6; D gene: NA; clone size: NA; V gene: TRBV6-1; CDR3 protein: CASGGGTSLNSPLHF; CDR3 DNA: TGTGCCAGCGGTGGGGGGACATCTCTGAATTCACCCCTCCACTTT
J gene: TRBJ2-3; D gene: NA; clone size: NA; V gene: TRBV6-2/TRBV6-3; CDR3 protein: CASSYSRLNTDTQYF; CDR3 DNA: TGTGCCAGCAGTTACTCTCGACTGAACACAGATACGCAGTATTTT
J gene: TRBJ1-3; D gene: NA; clone size: NA; V gene: TRBV9; CDR3 protein: CASSVVGTPSSGNTIYF; CDR3 DNA: TGTGCCAGCAGCGTAGTCGGGACACCCAGCTCTGGAAACACCATATATTTT
J gene: TRBJ2-3; D gene: NA; clone size: NA; V gene: TRBV30; CDR3 protein: CAWSWRGTDTQYF; CDR3 DNA: TGTGCCTGGAGTTGGCGGGGCACAGATACGCAGTATTTT
J gene: TRBJ1-4; D gene: NA; clone size: NA; V gene: TRBV15; CDR3 protein: CATSREPTALNEKLFF; CDR3 DNA: TGTGCCACCAGCAGAGAACCGACAGCGCTGAATGAAAAACTGTTTTTT
J gene: TRBJ2-7; D gene: NA; clone size: NA; V gene: TRBV14; CDR3 protein: CASSQVMGGIPYEQYF; CDR3 DNA: TGTGCCAGCAGCCAAGTCATGGGGGGAATCCCCTACGAGCAGTACTTC
J gene: TRBJ2-1; D gene: NA; clone size: many; V gene: TRBV27; CDR3 protein: CASSFGESNEQFF; CDR3 DNA: TGTGCCAGCAGTTTTGGAGAGTCCAATGAGCAGTTCTTC
J gene: TRBJ2-1; D gene: NA; clone size: many; V gene: TRBV28; CDR3 protein: CASLSRTGSYNEQFF; CDR3 DNA: TGTGCCAGCTTATCTCGGACGGGGTCCTACAATGAGCAGTTCTTC
J gene: TRBJ1-1; D gene: TRBD1; clone size: many; V gene: TRBV30; CDR3 protein: CAWRRQGARTEAFF; CDR3 DNA: TGTGCCTGGAGGAGACAGGGGGCGAGGACTGAAGCTTTCTTT
J gene: TRBJ2-7; D gene: TRBD2; clone size: NA; V gene: TRBV19; CDR3 protein: CASSTGTRLSYEQYF; CDR3 DNA: TGTGCCAGTAGTACCGGGACTAGACTCTCCTACGAGCAGTACTTC
J gene: TRBJ1-2; D gene: NA; clone size: many; V gene: TRBV11-2; CDR3 protein: CASSSDPGGYGYTF; CDR3 DNA: TGTGCCAGCAGCTCCGATCCAGGCGGCTATGGCTACACCTTC
J gene: TRBJ2-3; D gene: TRBD1; clone size: many; V gene: TRBV6-1; CDR3 protein: CASSAKRQGVTDTQYF; CDR3 DNA: TGTGCCAGCAGTGCAAAGAGGCAGGGGGTGACAGATACGCAGTATTTT
J gene: TRBJ2-1; D gene: TRBD2; clone size: many; V gene: TRBV7-8; CDR3 protein: CASSIRLAGVRYNEQFF; CDR3 DNA: TGTGCCAGCAGCATACGACTAGCGGGAGTACGGTACAATGAGCAGTTCTTC
J gene: TRBJ2-7; D gene: NA; clone size: few; V gene: TRBV9; CDR3 protein: CASSVAGSGDEQYF; CDR3 DNA: TGTGCCAGCAGCGTAGCCGGGAGTGGCGACGAGCAGTACTTC
J gene: TRBJ2-2; D gene: TRBD2; clone size: few; V gene: TRBV13; CDR3 protein: CASSFNGRAYTGELFF; CDR3 DNA: TGTGCCAGCAGCTTCAACGGGAGGGCGTACACCGGGGAGCTGTTTTTT
J gene: TRBJ2-3; D gene: TRBD2; clone size: few; V gene: TRBV27; CDR3 protein: CASSLSVSGSTDTQYF; CDR3 DNA: TGTGCCAGCAGTTTATCGGTTAGCGGGAGCACAGATACGCAGTATTTT
J gene: TRBJ1-1; D gene: NA; clone size: many; V gene: TRBV18; CDR3 protein: CASSPNQNTEAFF; CDR3 DNA: TGTGCCAGCTCACCAAACCAGAACACTGAAGCTTTCTTT
J gene: TRBJ2-5; D gene: TRBD2; clone size: many; V gene: TRBV11-2; CDR3 protein: CASERDLEETQYF; CDR3 DNA: TGTGCCAGCGAGCGGGACTTAGAAGAGACCCAGTACTTC
J gene: TRBJ2-7; D gene: NA; clone size: NA; V gene: TRBV4-1; CDR3 protein: CASSQAGTNYEQYF; CDR3 DNA: TGCGCCAGCAGCCAAGCCGGGACAAACTACGAGCAGTACTTC
J gene: TRBJ1-1; D gene: NA; clone size: many; V gene: TRBV9; CDR3 protein: CASSVAQRATEAFF; CDR3 DNA: TGTGCCAGCAGCGTAGCTCAAAGGGCCACTGAAGCTTTCTTT
J gene: TRBJ1-6; D gene: NA; clone size: NA; V gene: TRBV7-6; CDR3 protein: CASSPPGAAYNSPLHF; CDR3 DNA: TGTGCCAGCAGCCCCCCAGGGGCGGCTTATAATTCACCCCTCCACTTT
J gene: TRBJ1-6; D gene: TRBD1; clone size: many; V gene: TRBV7-2; CDR3 protein: CASSPIRDSNSPLHF; CDR3 DNA: TGTGCCAGCAGCCCGATTAGGGACAGTAATTCACCCCTCCACTTT
J gene: TRBJ2-2; D gene: NA; clone size: many; V gene: TRBV9; CDR3 protein: CASSPQLSTGELFF; CDR3 DNA: TGTGCCAGCAGCCCCCAACTGTCTACCGGGGAGCTGTTTTTT
J gene: TRBJ1-6; D gene: NA; clone size: NA; V gene: TRBV4-1; CDR3 protein: CASSQVLDSYNSPLHF; CDR3 DNA: TGCGCCAGCAGCCAAGTCTTGGACAGCTATAATTCACCCCTCCACTTT
J gene: TRBJ1-3; D gene: NA; clone size: many; V gene: TRBV7-2; CDR3 protein: CASSPKSGGGTGNTIYF; CDR3 DNA: TGTGCCAGCAGCCCGAAGTCCGGAGGAGGCACTGGAAACACCATATATTTT
J gene: TRBJ2-1; D gene: NA; clone size: many; V gene: TRBV28; CDR3 protein: CASSGDHNEQFF; CDR3 DNA: TGTGCCAGCAGTGGGGACCACAATGAGCAGTTCTTC